A single T cell receptor (beta chain) is shown here with its context. The germline CDR1 and CDR2 sequences are MGHRA and YSYEKL. V shed 1 base, J shed 8 bases, and the junction held 5 bases outside the gene matches. The CDR3 runs 15 residues. This entry comes from a study of blood T cell repertoires in COVID-19. Looking at the study overall: The United States, Italy and Spain provided the acute and convalescent COVID-19 samples. PBMCs, B-cell-depleted T cells, or T cells provided the cDNA or gDNA that made up the material.

Under the authors' procedure: Estimation of nucleated cell counts relied on the amplification of reference gene primers. Profiled with immunoSEQ multiplex PCR; TCRdb holds only in-frame clones, not every one. For V, J and clone size, that table is used; D and trimming come from the DNA. The table includes 110,000 to 150,000 clones, 65% to 90% detected once. Source material: peripheral blood. This sequence joins TRBV4-1 and TRBJ2-1; 10 nucleotides align to TRBD2. This receptor was obtained from a man in his fifties or sixties with active or convalescent COVID-19. CDR3 sequence (DNA): TGCGCCAGCAGCCAAGGGGCTAGCGGGAGATATGAGCAGTTCTTC. This gives the protein CASSQGASGRYEQFF.